This entry concerns a single TCR beta chain. Its antigen remains unknown. This sample stems from a study of cytomegalovirus exposure and HLA in healthy donors. Study observations and caveats: According to reports, the classifier identified cytomegalovirus status with high specificity and sensitivity. It was found in a later analysis that first-cohort TCR clusters tended to co-occur in the 120 validation repertoires. Some TCR beta chains (roughly 160 of them) were listed as cytomegalovirus-associated.

The protocol was immunoSEQ multiplex PCR, while the TCRdb copy is restricted to in-frame clones and leaves out a portion. The data contain 300,000 to 400,000 clones, 88% of them singletons. Sequencing was done on a sample of PBMCs. The sequence was collected from a man between 25 and 39 years old in good health and CMV-seronegative.

CDR3 amino acids: CASRTVLNRDRGNEAFF. CDR3 coding DNA: TGTGCCAGCAGAACAGTACTTAACCGGGACAGGGGCAACGAGGCTTTCTTT. The genes are TRBV27 and TRBJ1-1, with 10 bases matching TRBD1. Germline V gives CDR1 MNHEY, CDR2 SMNVEV (reference sequence). J was trimmed by 11 bases and V by 6 bases; bases with no gene match: 21. The CDR3 runs 17 residues.